This T cell receptor (beta chain) was sequenced in a study of blood T cell repertoires in COVID-19. Across the whole study: Acute and convalescent COVID-19 samples came from the United States, Italy and Spain.

Authors' analysis steps: For nucleated cells, counts were estimated from reference gene primer amplification. TCRdb's copy holds only in-frame clones and misses some; the assay was immunoSEQ multiplex PCR. V and J calls and clone size are as listed in that table; D and trimming were resolved from the DNA. Of 200,000 to 300,000 clones listed, around 87% are singletons. The CDR3 covers 16 residues. CDR1 is MNHEY, CDR2 SMNVEV, per germline (reference sequence). V dropped 5 bases and J dropped 4 bases, with 20 bases sitting between them. This chain connects TRBV27 to TRBJ2-5, with a possible D match to TRBD1 (5 bases). The TCR comes from a woman aged 45-60 years with acute or convalescent COVID-19. The source material was peripheral blood. As DNA, the CDR3 is TGTGCCAGCAGTCGGCAGGGCCGGACCTCGGGAGAGACCCAGTACTTC. This sequence encodes CASSRQGRTSGETQYF.